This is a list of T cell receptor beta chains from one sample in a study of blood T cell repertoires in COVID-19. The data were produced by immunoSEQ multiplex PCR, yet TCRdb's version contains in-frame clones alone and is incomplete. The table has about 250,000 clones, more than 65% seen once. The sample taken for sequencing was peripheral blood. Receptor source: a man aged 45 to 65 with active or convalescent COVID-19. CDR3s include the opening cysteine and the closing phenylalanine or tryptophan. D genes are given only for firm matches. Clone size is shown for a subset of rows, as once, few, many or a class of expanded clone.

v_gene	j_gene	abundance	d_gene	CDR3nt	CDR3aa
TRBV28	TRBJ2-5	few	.	TGTGCCAGCAGTTTCAGGGATCTAGGGGAGACCCAGTACTTC	CASSFRDLGETQYF
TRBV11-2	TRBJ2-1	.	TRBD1	TGTGCCAGCAGCCCACTTTGGGGGGACAGGGTCAATGAGCAGTTCTTC	CASSPLWGDRVNEQFF
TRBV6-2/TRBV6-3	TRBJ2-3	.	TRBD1	TGTGCCAGCAGTTACTCGGACAGGGACCCAGATACGCAGTATTTT	CASSYSDRDPDTQYF
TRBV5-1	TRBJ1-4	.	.	TGCGCCAGCAGCAGGAATTACAACCGGGGTGAAAAACTGTTTTTT	CASSRNYNRGEKLFF
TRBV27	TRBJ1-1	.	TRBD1	TGTGCCAGCAGTCCCAGGACAGGGGCGGGTACTGAAGCTTTCTTT	CASSPRTGAGTEAFF
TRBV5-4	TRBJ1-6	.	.	TGTGCCAGCAGCTTGTTCGGGAGCTCCTATAATTCACCCCTCCACTTT	CASSLFGSSYNSPLHF
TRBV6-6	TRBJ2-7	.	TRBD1	TGTGCCAGCACGGGACAGAGCTCCTACGAGCAGTACTTC	CASTGQSSYEQYF
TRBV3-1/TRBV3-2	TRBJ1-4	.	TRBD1	TGTGCCAGCAGCCCCCGACAGGGAACGTGGGAAAAACTGTTTTTT	CASSPRQGTWEKLFF
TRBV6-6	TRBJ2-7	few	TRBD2	TGTGCCAGCAGTTCCCGGACTAGCGGGGGCTACGAGCAGTACTTC	CASSSRTSGGYEQYF
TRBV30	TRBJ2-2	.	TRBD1	TGTGCCTGGAGTGTACAGGGGGGCGGGGAGCTGTTTTTT	CAWSVQGGGELFF
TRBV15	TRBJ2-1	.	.	TGTGCCACCAGCAGAGCCGGGGGTAGGACGACAATAGAGCAGTTCTTC	CATSRAGGRTTIEQFF
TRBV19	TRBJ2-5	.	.	TGTGCCAGTAGTATAGACCGCCAAGAGACCCAGTACTTC	CASSIDRQETQYF
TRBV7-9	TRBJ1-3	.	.	TGTGCCAGCAGGTCTGGTCCTAACTTCTCTGGAAACACCATATATTTT	CASRSGPNFSGNTIYF
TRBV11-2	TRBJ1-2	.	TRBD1	TGTGCCAGCAGCTATAGTAAGAGGACAGGGGTCTATGGCTACACCTTC	CASSYSKRTGVYGYTF
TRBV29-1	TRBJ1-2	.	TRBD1	TGCAGCGTGTTACCCCGGACAGGGCATAACTATGGCTACACCTTC	CSVLPRTGHNYGYTF
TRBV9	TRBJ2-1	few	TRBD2	TGTGCCAGCAGCGTAGCCTCAGGGACAGAAACGACTAGCGGGGCCTACAATGAGCAGTTCTTC	CASSVASGTETTSGAYNEQFF
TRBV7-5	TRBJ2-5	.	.	TGTGTCAGAAGCTTAGGAGGCGGGGGCCCCCAAGAGACCCAGTACTTC	CVRSLGGGGPQETQYF
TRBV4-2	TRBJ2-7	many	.	TGTGCCAGCAGCCAAGGCGGACAGAGCTACGAGCAGTACTTC	CASSQGGQSYEQYF
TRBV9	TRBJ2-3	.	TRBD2	TGTGCCAGCAGCGAGAGGGGGACTAGCGGGACCACAGATACGCAGTATTTT	CASSERGTSGTTDTQYF